The 8 T cell receptor beta chains presented below share a single source sample, sequenced in a study of T cells after yellow fever vaccination (dated by TCRdb to about 2019). The treatment or condition label of this sample denotes: live attenuated yellow fever vaccine strain. Library preparation was by 5' RACE. For sequencing, an Illumina HiSeq 2500 was employed. The public reads were run again by TCRdb, first through fastp at Q25 and then through MiXCR, and only productive beta chains were kept. Duplicate CDR3 protein sequences are folded into a single record with the most common DNA and genes. The sample table records 450,000 to 600,000 distinct CDR3 sequences; 13% of these occur just once. Over 12% of the sample rests with the top ten. Sequenced here: PBMCs, sampled on the day of the yellow fever booster vaccination. These receptor sequences come from a man aged 30 to 39 who received the YFV17D yellow fever vaccine.

J is TRBJ1-4 and V is TRBV29-1, with 7 bases identical to TRBD1. The V gene end was trimmed by 4 bases and the J gene end by 8 bases; junction bases not matched to a gene: 10. The CDR3 has 14 amino acids. Germline V gene lookup returns CDR1 SQVTM and CDR2 ANQGSEA. CDR3 DNA: TGCAGCGTTGCTACGGGACAGCCGGAGGAAAAACTGTTTTTT. Residues: CSVATGQPEEKLFF.

A few counts support this clonotype. J is TRBJ1-4 and V is TRBV12-3 or TRBV12-4; D gene unclear. Trimming shortened V by 5 bases and J by 5 bases, and 9 bases separated the two germline ends. The CDR3 is 13 amino acids. The DNA of the CDR3 is TGTGCCAGCAGTACTGGTTTAAATGAAAAACTGTTTTTT. This gives the protein CASSTGLNEKLFF.

This clonotype has only a few counts. The V call is TRBV5-4, the J call TRBJ2-1; D gene unclear. The CDR3 is made up of 13 amino acids. Deletions cut 1 base from V and 5 bases from J, with 7 bases between. CDR1 and CDR2 (germline): SGHNT, YYREEE (reference sequence). The CDR3 loop is CASSLYRDNEQFF. CDR3 sequence (DNA): TGTGCCAGCAGCTTGTATCGGGACAATGAGCAGTTCTTC.

The DNA for the CDR3 is TGTGCCAGCGACTCACAGGGCTATAGCAATCAGCCCCAGCATTTT. It codes for CASDSQGYSNQPQHF. The chain couples TRBV12-3 or TRBV12-4 to TRBJ1-5; D may be TRBD1 (6 bases). This CDR3 has 15 residues. With 8 bases removed from V and 0 bases from J, the gap between germline ends came to 14 bases.

On this clonotype: This clone may be a read error of a much larger clone one base away. Since the CDR3 does not end with the conserved phenylalanine or tryptophan, this likely comes from a read error. The rearrangement links TRBV27 to TRBJ2-1, with TRBD2 identical over 12 bases. The CDR3 has 15 residues. CDR1 is MNHEY and CDR2 is SMNVEV in the germline V gene (reference sequence). With V trimmed by 3 bases and J by 9 bases, 6 bases remained unmatched. The chain's CDR3 is CASSFGLAGTTEQFY. CDR3 bases: TGTGCCAGCAGTTTCGGACTAGCGGGAACCACTGAGCAGTTCTAC.

This clonotype was seen a few times. J is TRBJ2-1 and V is TRBV7-2; D uncertain. Germline V lookup: CDR1 SGHTA, CDR2 FQGNSA. The CDR3 has 13 residues. With 5 bases removed from V and 7 bases from J, the gap between germline ends came to 12 bases. The CDR3 loop reads CASSRMAFNEQFF. CDR3 DNA sequence: TGTGCCAGCAGCCGTATGGCCTTTAATGAGCAGTTCTTC.

This clonotype has just a few counts. The V call is TRBV6-1, the J call TRBJ2-1; tentatively, D is TRBD1 or TRBD2 (5 bases each). The germline V gene has CDR1 MNHNS and CDR2 SASEGT. The germline V and J ends were trimmed by 9 bases and 4 bases, with 22 bases remaining between them. The length of the CDR3 is 16 residues. The CDR3 sequence is CASGGVGPLVYNEQFF. For the CDR3, the DNA is TGTGCCAGTGGTGGTGTGGGACCCCTGGTGTACAATGAGCAGTTCTTC.

V and J are TRBV11-2 and TRBJ2-1; perhaps D is TRBD1 or TRBD2 (6 bases each). V was clipped by 1 base and J by 4 bases, with 23 bases between them. Germline V gene data show CDR1 as SGHAT and CDR2 as FQNNGV. CDR3 length: 19 amino acids. The CDR3 sequence is CASSLVGGPSTSLYNEQFF. CDR3 DNA sequence: TGTGCCAGCAGCTTAGTAGGGGGGCCTAGTACCTCCCTATACAATGAGCAGTTCTTC.